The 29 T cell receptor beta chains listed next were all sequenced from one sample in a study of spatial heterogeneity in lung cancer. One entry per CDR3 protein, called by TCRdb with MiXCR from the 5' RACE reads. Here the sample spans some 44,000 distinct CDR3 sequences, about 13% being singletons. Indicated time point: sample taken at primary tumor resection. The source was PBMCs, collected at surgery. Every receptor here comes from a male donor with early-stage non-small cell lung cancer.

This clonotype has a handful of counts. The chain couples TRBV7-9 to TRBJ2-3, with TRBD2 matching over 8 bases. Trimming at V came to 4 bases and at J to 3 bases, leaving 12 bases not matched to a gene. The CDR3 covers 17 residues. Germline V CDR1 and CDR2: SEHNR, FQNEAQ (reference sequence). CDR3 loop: CASSYPLGAGVTDTQYF. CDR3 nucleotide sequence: TGTGCCAGCAGCTATCCGCTAGGAGCGGGAGTTACAGATACGCAGTATTTT.

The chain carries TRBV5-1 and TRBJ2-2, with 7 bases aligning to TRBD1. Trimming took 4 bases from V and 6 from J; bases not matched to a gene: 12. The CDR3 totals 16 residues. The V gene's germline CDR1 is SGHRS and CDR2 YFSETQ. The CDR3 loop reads CASSPGVRTGSGELFF. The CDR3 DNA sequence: TGCGCCAGCAGCCCCGGCGTTAGGACAGGATCCGGGGAGCTGTTTTTT.

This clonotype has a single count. CDR3 sequence reads: CASSPDRTPYEQYF. CDR3 nucleotides: TGTGCCAGCAGCCCCGACAGAACCCCCTACGAGCAGTACTTC. This chain uses TRBV2 with TRBJ2-7, with a possible D match to TRBD1 (5 bases). In germline, CDR1 is SNHLY, CDR2 FYNNEI. The CDR3 length is 14 residues. The germline V and J ends were trimmed by 6 bases and 2 bases, with 14 bases remaining between them.

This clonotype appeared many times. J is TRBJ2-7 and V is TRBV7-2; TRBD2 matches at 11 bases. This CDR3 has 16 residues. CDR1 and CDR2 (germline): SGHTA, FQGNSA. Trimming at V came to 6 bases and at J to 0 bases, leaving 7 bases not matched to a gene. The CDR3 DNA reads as TGTGCCAGCAGTTTACTAGCGGGAGCGAGCTCCTACGAGCAGTACTTC. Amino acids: CASSLLAGASSYEQYF.

CDR3 coding DNA: TGTGCCAGCAGTTACTTGGGAGGCACTGAAGCTTTCTTT. Translated: CASSYLGGTEAFF. V usage is TRBV6-5 and J usage is TRBJ1-1; D is unresolved. Germline V gene data show CDR1 as MNHEY and CDR2 as SVGAGI. Trimming took off 1 base at V and 4 bases at J, with 7 bases between the two ends. CDR3 size: 13 residues.

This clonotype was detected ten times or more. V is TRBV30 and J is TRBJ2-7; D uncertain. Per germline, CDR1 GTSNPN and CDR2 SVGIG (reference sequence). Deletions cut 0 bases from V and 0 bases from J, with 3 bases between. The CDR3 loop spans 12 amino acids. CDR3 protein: CAWSVSSYEQYF. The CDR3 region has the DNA TGTGCCTGGAGTGTAAGCTCCTACGAGCAGTACTTC.

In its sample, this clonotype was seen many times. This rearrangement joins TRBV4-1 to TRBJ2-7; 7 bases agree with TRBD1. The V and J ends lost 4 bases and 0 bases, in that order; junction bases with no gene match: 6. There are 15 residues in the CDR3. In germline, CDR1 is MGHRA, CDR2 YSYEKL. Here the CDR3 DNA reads TGCGCCAGCAGCCTTGGACAGGCGAGCTCCTACGAGCAGTACTTC. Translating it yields CASSLGQASSYEQYF.

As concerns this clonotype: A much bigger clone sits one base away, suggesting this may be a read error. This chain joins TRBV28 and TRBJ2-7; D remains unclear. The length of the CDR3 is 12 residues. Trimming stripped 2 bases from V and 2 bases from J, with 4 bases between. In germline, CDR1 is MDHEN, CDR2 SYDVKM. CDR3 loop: CASSLGTYEQYF. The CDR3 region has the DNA TGTGCCAGCAGTTTAGGGACCTACGAGCAGTACTTC.

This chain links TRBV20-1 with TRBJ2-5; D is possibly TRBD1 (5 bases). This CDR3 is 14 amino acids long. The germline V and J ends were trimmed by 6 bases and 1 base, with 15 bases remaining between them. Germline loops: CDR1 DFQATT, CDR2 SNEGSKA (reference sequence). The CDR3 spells CSAPTASTQETQYF. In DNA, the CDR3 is TGCAGTGCCCCGACAGCTAGTACCCAAGAGACCCAGTACTTC.

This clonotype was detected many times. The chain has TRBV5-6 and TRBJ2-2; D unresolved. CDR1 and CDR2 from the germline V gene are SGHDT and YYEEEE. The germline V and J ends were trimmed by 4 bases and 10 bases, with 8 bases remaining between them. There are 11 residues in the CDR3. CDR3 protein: CASSKSVELFF. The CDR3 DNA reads TGTGCCAGCAGCAAATCCGTGGAGCTGTTTTTT.

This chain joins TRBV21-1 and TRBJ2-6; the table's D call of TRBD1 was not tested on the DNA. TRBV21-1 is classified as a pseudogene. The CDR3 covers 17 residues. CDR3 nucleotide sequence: TGTGCCAGCAGCAAAGGACAGGGGAGGACTGGGGCCAACGTCCTGACTTTC. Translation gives CASSKGQGRTGANVLTF.

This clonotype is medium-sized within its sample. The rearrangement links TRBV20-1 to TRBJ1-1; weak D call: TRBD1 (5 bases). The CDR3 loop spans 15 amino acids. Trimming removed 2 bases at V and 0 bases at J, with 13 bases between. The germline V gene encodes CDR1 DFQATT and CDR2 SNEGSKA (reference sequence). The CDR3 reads CSARRWDGLNTEAFF. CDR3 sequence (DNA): TGCAGTGCTAGACGGTGGGACGGATTGAACACTGAAGCTTTCTTT.

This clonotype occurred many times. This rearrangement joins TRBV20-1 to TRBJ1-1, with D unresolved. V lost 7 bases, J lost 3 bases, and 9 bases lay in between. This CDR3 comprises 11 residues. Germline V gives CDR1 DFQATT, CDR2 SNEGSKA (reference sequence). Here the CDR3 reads CSVPYYTEAFF. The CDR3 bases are TGCAGTGTCCCCTACTACACTGAAGCTTTCTTT.

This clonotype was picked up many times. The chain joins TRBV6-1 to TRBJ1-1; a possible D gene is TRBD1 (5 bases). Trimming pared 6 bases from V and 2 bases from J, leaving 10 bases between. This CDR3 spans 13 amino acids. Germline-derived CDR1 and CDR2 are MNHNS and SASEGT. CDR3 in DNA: TGTGCCAGCAGGTCGGGGGTCAACACTGAAGCTTTCTTT. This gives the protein CASRSGVNTEAFF.

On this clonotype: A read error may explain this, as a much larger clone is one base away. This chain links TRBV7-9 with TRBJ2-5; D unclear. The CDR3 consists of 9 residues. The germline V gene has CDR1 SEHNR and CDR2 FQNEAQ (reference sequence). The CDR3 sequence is CTSSPPRWF. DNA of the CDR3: TGTACCAGCAGCCCCCCCCGCTGGTTC.

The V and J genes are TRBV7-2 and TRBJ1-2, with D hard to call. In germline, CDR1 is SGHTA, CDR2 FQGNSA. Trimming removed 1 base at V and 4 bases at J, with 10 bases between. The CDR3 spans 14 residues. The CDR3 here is CASSLEQTTYGYTF. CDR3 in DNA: TGTGCCAGCAGCTTAGAACAGACAACCTATGGCTACACCTTC.

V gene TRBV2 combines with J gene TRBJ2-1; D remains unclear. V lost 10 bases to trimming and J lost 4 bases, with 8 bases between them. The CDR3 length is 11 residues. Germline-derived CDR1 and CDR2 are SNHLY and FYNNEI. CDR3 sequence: CATSIYNEQFF. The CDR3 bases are TGTGCCACGTCGATTTACAATGAGCAGTTCTTC.

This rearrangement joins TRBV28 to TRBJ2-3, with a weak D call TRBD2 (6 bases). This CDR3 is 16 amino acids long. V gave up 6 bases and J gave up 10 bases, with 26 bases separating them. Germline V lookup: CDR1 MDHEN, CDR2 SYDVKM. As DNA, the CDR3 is TGTGCCAGCAGCAATCCCGGGGCGGGATGGCTTGGGGCGCAGTATTTT. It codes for CASSNPGAGWLGAQYF.

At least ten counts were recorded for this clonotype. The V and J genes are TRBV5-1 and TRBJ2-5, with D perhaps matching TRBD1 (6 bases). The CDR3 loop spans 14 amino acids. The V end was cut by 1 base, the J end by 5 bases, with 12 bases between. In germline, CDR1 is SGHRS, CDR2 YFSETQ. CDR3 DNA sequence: TGCGCCAGCAGCTTGACAGGGATCACCGAGACCCAGTACTTC. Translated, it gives CASSLTGITETQYF.

CDR3 sequence reads: CASSSTGTGNTIYF. The CDR3 DNA reads as TGTGCCAGCAGTTCCACAGGGACTGGAAACACCATATATTTT. V and J are TRBV12-3 or TRBV12-4 and TRBJ1-3, with D possibly being TRBD1 (6 bases). The CDR3 extends over 14 amino acids. V was trimmed by 4 bases and J by 2 bases, leaving 9 bases between them.

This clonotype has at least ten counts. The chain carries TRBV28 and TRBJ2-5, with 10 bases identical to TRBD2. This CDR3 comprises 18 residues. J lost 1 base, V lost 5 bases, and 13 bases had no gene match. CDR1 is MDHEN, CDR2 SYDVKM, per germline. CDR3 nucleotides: TGTGCCAGCAGTAAAATACAAAGGACTAGCGGCTTCCAAGAGACCCAGTACTTC. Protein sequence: CASSKIQRTSGFQETQYF.

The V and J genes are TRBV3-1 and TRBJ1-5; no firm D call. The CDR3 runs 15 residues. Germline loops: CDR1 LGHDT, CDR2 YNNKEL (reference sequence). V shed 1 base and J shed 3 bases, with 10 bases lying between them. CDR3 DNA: TGTGCCAGCAGCCAAGGACGGCTGGCCAATCAGCCCCAGCATTTT. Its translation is CASSQGRLANQPQHF.

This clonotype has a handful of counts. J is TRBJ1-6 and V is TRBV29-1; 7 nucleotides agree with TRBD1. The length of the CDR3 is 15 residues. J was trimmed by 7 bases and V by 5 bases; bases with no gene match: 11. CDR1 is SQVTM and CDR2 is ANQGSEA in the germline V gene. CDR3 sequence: CSVRGQGVGNSPLHF. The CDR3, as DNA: TGCAGCGTTCGGGGGCAGGGGGTCGGGAATTCACCCCTCCACTTT.

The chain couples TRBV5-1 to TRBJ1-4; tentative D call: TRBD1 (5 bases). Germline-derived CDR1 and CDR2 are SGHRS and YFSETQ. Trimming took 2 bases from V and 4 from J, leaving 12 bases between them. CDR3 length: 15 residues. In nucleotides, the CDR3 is TGCGCCAGCAGCTTACGGGGGGAGCTTAATGAAAAACTGTTTTTT. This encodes CASSLRGELNEKLFF.

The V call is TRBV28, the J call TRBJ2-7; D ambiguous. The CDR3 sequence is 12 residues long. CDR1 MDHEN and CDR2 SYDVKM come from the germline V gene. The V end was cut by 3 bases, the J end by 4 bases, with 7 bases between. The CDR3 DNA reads TGTGCCAGCAGTTTGATCGGATACGAGCAGTACTTC. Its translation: CASSLIGYEQYF.

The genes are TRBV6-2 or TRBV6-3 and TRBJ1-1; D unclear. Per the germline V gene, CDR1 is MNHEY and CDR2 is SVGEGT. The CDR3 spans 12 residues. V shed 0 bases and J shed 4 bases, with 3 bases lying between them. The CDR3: CASSYSVTEAFF. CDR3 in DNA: TGTGCCAGCAGTTACTCGGTCACTGAAGCTTTCTTT.

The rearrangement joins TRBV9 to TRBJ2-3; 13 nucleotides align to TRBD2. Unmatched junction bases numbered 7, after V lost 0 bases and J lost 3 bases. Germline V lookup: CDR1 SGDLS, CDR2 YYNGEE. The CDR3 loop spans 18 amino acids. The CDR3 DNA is TGTGCCAGCAGCGTAGAGAGGGGACTAGCGGGAATTACAGATACGCAGTATTTT. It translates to CASSVERGLAGITDTQYF.

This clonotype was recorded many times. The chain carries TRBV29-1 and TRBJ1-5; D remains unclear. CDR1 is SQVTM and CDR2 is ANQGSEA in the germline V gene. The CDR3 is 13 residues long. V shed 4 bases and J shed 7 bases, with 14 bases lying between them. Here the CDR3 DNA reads TGCAGCGTTGGCACTGAGAGGAGCCAGCCCCAGCATTTT. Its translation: CSVGTERSQPQHF.

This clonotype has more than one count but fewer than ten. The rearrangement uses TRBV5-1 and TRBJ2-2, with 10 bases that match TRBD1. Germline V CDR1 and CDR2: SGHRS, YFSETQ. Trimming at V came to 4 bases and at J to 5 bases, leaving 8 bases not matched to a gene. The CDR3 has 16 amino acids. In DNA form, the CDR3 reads TGCGCCAGCAGCCCCCTGGGGACAGGGGCTACCGGGGAGCTGTTTTTT. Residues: CASSPLGTGATGELFF.